This T cell receptor (beta chain) is drawn from a study of T cells in Graves' hyperthyroidism and ophthalmopathy. Study-wide results and caveats: Progression to ophthalmopathy was predicted a median of roughly seven months early. Most clonotypes expanded in thyroid above 0.001 were likewise present in blood.

Together with thyroid ultrasound, orbital computed tomography, serum thyroxine and TRAb, clinical symptoms were used for diagnoses. CDR1 and CDR2 (germline): ENHRY, SYGVKD. Trimming removed 2 bases at V and 7 bases at J, with 11 bases between. The CDR3 extends over 13 amino acids. RNA transcripts gave rise to amplified TCR beta CDR3 regions. RT-PCR in the first round (using the HTBI primer set) targeted the TCR CDR3. MiXCR, applied by TCRdb to the multiplex PCR reads, yields one record per CDR3 protein. Among more than 550,000 distinct CDR3 sequences listed, 40% to 55% were seen once. As concerns this clonotype: The antigen is not known.

The receptor was derived from an adult man with Graves' disease, either hyperthyroidism or ophthalmopathy (not recorded which). The genes are TRBV10-3 and TRBJ1-1; D gene unclear. The sequenced sample was peripheral blood or thyroid tissue (not recorded which). The CDR3 loop reads CAISETLRGEAFF. DNA of the CDR3: TGTGCCATCAGTGAGACCCTCCGCGGTGAAGCTTTCTTT.